This T cell receptor beta chain was obtained from a study of T cell responses to AZD1222 COVID-19 vaccine (dated by TCRdb to the early 2020s). Study-wide context: TCR sequencing covered over 230 trial participants: 200 to 220 given two doses of AZD1222 and 26 given two doses of MenACWY control vaccine. Trial participants were enrolled by age into 18-55, 56-69 and 70-plus year subgroups, with around 140, 26 and 57 TCR-sequenced participants respectively.

Comment on this clone: The antigen it binds to is not known. No per-base quality is available; no much larger clone lies one base away.

This sample's time point label indicates: about 28 days (+/-7) after the second vaccine dose. AZD1222 recipients whose second dose came at about 4 weeks and those whose second dose came at about 12 weeks were combined into one group, since spike-specific TCR depth and breadth did not differ between the two schedules. The vaccinee samples were drawn from two UK trials, COV001 and COV002, one of which was a single-blind randomized controlled phase 2/3 trial testing AZD1222 (ChAdOx1 nCoV-19) in healthy adults. Trial participant PBMC samples were collected at day 0 and day 28 after the second dose for TCRbeta chain sequencing. Paper-wide results and their limitations: Only six AZD1222 recipients were SARS-CoV-2 seropositive at baseline, limiting conclusions about previously exposed vaccinees. Participants were mostly white British, with more females than males. The authors suggested clonal diversity may have been underestimated. Because no samples from the day 14 peak response were available, repertoires could be characterized only after the peak T cell response. The whole spike protein was spanned by vaccine-associated CD4 TCRs, and dominant responses were seen in regions 160-218 and 743-854. The 56-69-year group was small, and its depth increase did not reach significance, likely because of low power. Epitopes outside the regions mutated in the B.1.351 and B.1.1.7 variants were reportedly recognized by nearly half of the unique spike-specific TCRs. After two AZD1222 doses, both the breadth and the depth of spike-specific TCRs were significantly higher than at day 0 and than in MenACWY recipients.

The CDR3 regions of human TCRbeta chains were subjected to immunosequencing. The paper's processing steps were these. TCRs in the repertoires were matched against a reference library of SARS-CoV-2-specific TCRs that had been generated with the MIRA antigen-specificity platform. Breadth meant the fraction of unique TCRs that were SARS-CoV-2-associated, whereas depth meant the fraction of total T cells that were SARS-CoV-2-associated. Using the MIRA data, each spike-specific TCR was assigned both to the spike region to which the TCR was reactive and to a CD4 or CD8 class. Log10-transformed breadth and depth values were compared by one-way ANOVA with Sidak's multiple comparisons tests. In its TCRdb copy, this immuneACCESS table keeps in-frame sequences only and misses some clones. Where compared with another copy, unresolved V genes explain less than half of these, and the others have no known cause. Clonal size and the V and J genes are those of that table, whereas D and trimming came from the DNA. The sample includes under 110,000 clones, with more than 75% observed a single time. The ten biggest clones cover roughly a tenth of the sample.

CDR1 MNHEY and CDR2 SVGAGI were looked up in the germline V gene. Trimming costs V 2 bases and J 2 bases, and their ends lie 10 bases apart. The CDR3, cysteine through phenylalanine, is 14 amino acids long. Only the CDR3 region is kept as DNA, spanning 42 bases read in frame from base 1. This TCR was recovered from an adult who received the AZD1222 COVID-19 vaccine. The rearranged chain carries TRBV6-5 and TRBJ2-7; the D gene cannot be named for sure. Sequencing was performed on peripheral blood, taken 28 days after the second AZD1222 dose. The DNA is as follows: TGTGCCAGCAGTTACGACGCAGAAACCTACGAGCAGTACTTC. This sequence encodes CASSYDAETYEQYF.